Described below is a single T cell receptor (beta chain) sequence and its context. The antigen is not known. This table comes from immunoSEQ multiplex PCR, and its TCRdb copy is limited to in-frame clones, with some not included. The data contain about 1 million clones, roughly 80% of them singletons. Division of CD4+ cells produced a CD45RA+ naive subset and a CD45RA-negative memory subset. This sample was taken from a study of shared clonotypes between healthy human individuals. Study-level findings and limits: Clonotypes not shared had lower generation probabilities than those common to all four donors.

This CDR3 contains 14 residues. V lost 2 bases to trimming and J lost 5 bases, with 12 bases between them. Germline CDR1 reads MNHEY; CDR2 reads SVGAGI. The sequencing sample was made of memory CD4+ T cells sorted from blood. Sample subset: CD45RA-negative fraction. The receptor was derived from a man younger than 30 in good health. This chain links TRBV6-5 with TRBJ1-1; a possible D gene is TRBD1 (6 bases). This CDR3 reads CASSYLVRGTEAFF. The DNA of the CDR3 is TGTGCCAGCAGTTACCTCGTTAGGGGGACTGAAGCTTTCTTT.